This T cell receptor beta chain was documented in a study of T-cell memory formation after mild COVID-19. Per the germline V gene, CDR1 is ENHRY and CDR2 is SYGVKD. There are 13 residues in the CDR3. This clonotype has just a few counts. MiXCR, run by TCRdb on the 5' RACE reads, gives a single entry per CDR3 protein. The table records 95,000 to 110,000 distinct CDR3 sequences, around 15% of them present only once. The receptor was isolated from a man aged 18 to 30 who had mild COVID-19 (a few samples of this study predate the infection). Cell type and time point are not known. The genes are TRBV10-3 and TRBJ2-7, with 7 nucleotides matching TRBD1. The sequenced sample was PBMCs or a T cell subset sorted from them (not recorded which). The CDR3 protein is CAIRDRATYEQYV. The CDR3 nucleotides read TGTGCCATCCGTGACAGGGCAACCTACGAGCAGTACGTC.